Sequencing of this TCR beta chain was carried out in a study of cytomegalovirus exposure and HLA in healthy donors. Vbeta (60) and Jbeta (13) primers were used in the PCR. Data came from immunoSEQ multiplex PCR; TCRdb stores just in-frame clones and leaves some out. The repertoire includes approximately 150,000 clones, roughly 63% of them detected once, and about 7.1% sits in the top ten. In this sample, this clone turned up many times. The V gene's germline CDR1 is SGHRS and CDR2 YFSETQ. This CDR3 has 16 residues. The V gene end was trimmed by 7 bases and the J gene end by 7 bases; junction bases not matched to a gene: 20.

This receptor was identified in a woman aged 55-69 years in good health and CMV-seropositive. Sequences were obtained from PBMCs. J is TRBJ2-7 and V is TRBV5-1; 7 bases align to TRBD2. This CDR3 is CASSLKVAGANIEQYF. As DNA, the CDR3 is TGCGCCAGCTCCCTTAAGGTGGCGGGAGCAAATATAGAGCAGTACTTC.